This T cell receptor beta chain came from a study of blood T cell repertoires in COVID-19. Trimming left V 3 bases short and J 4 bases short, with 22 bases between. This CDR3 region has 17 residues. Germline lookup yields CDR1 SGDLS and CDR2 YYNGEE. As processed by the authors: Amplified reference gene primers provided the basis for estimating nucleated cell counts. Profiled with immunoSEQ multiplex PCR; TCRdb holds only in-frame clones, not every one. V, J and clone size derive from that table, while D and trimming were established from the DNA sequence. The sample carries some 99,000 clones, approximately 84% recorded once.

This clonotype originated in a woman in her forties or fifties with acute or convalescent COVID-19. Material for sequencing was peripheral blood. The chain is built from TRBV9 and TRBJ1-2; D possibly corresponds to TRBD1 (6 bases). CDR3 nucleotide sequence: TGTGCCAGCAGCGGATCCCGGGACATCTATGGGATCTATGGCTACACCTTC. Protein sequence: CASSGSRDIYGIYGYTF.